This entry lists 9 T cell receptor beta chains sequenced from one sample in a study of CD8 T cells in ankylosing spondylitis. Overall study results and limits: In ankylosing spondylitis blood, a motif of about 8 highly homologous TCR beta variants appeared characteristic.

Their antigen targets remain unknown. One entry per CDR3 protein, called by TCRdb with MiXCR from the 5' RACE reads. The sample contains 220,000 or so distinct CDR3 sequences, about 17% of which appear only once. Sequencing was performed on blood, either unsorted or a sorted T cell fraction (not recorded which). These receptors originate from a male donor with ankylosing spondylitis.

The chain couples TRBV9 to TRBJ2-7; D gene ambiguous. CDR1 and CDR2 from the germline V gene are SGDLS and YYNGEE. The CDR3 spans 14 residues. The V end lost 6 bases, the J end lost 0 bases, and 13 bases lay between the germline ends. The CDR3 is CASTVGVSSYEQYF. In nucleotides, the CDR3 is TGTGCCAGCACCGTTGGGGTGAGCTCCTACGAGCAGTACTTC.

This clonotype was observed a handful of times. CDR3 in amino acids: CASSYRGPNTEAFF. CDR3 bases: TGTGCCAGCAGCTACAGGGGGCCGAACACTGAAGCTTTCTTT. The rearrangement links TRBV11-2 to TRBJ1-1; 9 bases align to TRBD1. The junction had 1 base not matched to a gene; V was cut back by 4 bases and J by 1 base. The CDR3 is 14 residues long. Germline V gene lookup returns CDR1 SGHAT and CDR2 FQNNGV. Full variable domain (missing parts from reference TRBV11-2 and TRBJ1-1): EAGVAQSPRYKIIEKRQSVAFWCNPISGHATLYWYQQILGQGPKLLIQFQNNGVVDDSQLPKDRFSAERLKGVDSTLKIQPAKLEDSAVYLCASSYRGPNTEAFFGQGTRLTVV.

This clonotype was recorded a few times. The V and J genes are TRBV5-6 and TRBJ1-3, with unresolved D. Per germline, CDR1 SGHDT and CDR2 YYEEEE. CDR3 length: 15 amino acids. Trimming cost V 1 base and J 2 bases, with 10 bases left between them. The CDR3 protein is CASSLRAGTGNTIYF. As DNA, the CDR3 is TGTGCCAGCAGCTTGCGTGCGGGGACTGGAAACACCATATATTTT.

This rearrangement joins TRBV27 to TRBJ2-2; D is unclear. The CDR3 totals 15 residues. CDR1 and CDR2 (germline): MNHEY, SMNVEV (reference sequence). The V end lost 3 bases, the J end lost 2 bases, and 10 bases lay between the germline ends. CDR3 region: CASSFLLGNTGELFF. CDR3 DNA sequence: TGTGCCAGCAGTTTTTTGCTGGGTAACACCGGGGAGCTGTTTTTT.

The chain carries TRBV7-8 and TRBJ2-1; 11 bases are shared with TRBD2. Germline V CDR1 and CDR2: SGHVS, FQNEAQ. The CDR3 totals 20 residues. The trim removed 5 bases at V and 0 bases at J, leaving 15 bases unmatched. CDR3 loop: CASSPSRLAGIFRSYNEQFF. In DNA, the CDR3 is TGTGCCAGCAGCCCGAGTCGACTAGCGGGAATTTTCCGCTCCTACAATGAGCAGTTCTTC.

The rearrangement joins TRBV7-9 to TRBJ2-7; D remains ambiguous. CDR1 and CDR2 from the germline V gene are SEHNR and FQNEAQ (reference sequence). V was shortened by 1 base and J by 7 bases, with 11 bases between the two germline ends. This CDR3 contains 13 residues. The CDR3 loop reads CASSLEVQTEQYF. The DNA of the CDR3 is TGTGCCAGCAGCTTAGAAGTCCAAACAGAGCAGTACTTC.

V and J are TRBV7-8 and TRBJ2-3; the match to TRBD2 covers 15 bases. V gave up 5 bases and J gave up 0 bases; unmatched junction bases: 6. CDR3 size: 18 residues. Germline V gene sequence: CDR1 SGHVS, CDR2 FQNEAQ. The CDR3 loop reads CASSLRTSGGASTDTQYF. The CDR3 region has the DNA TGTGCCAGCAGCCTGAGGACTAGCGGGGGGGCTAGCACAGATACGCAGTATTTT.

This chain uses TRBV10-3 with TRBJ2-7; D ambiguous. Trimming pared 1 base from V and 0 bases from J, leaving 13 bases between. There are 16 residues in the CDR3. Per germline, CDR1 ENHRY and CDR2 SYGVKD. As DNA, the CDR3 is TGTGCCATCAGTGAGTTCGGGTCTCCGAGCTCCTACGAGCAGTACTTC. It codes for CAISEFGSPSSYEQYF.

This clonotype was counted at least ten times. The V and J genes are TRBV5-5 and TRBJ1-1; no definite D call. Germline V gene data show CDR1 as SGHKS and CDR2 as YYEKEE (reference sequence). The CDR3 length is 14 residues. The ends were cut back, 1 base at V and 2 bases at J, with 9 bases in the middle. CDR3 in amino acids: CASSLRAANTEAFF. DNA of the CDR3: TGTGCCAGCAGCTTGCGGGCAGCCAACACTGAAGCTTTCTTT.